This entry lists 2 T cell receptor beta chains sequenced from one sample in a study of control samples from healthy donors and cancer patients. TCRdb's table, derived via immunoSEQ multiplex PCR, lists solely in-frame clones and lacks some. The sample lists fewer than 200,000 clones, just over 90% occurring once. The sample comprised blood. The receptors shown here come from a young man in good health.

This rearrangement joins TRBV4-3 to TRBJ2-7, with TRBD1 identical over 9 bases. The CDR3 loop spans 15 amino acids. Trimming removed 4 bases from V and 4 bases from J; junction bases left unmatched: 8. Germline V lookup: CDR1 LGHNA, CDR2 YSLEER. CDR3 sequence (DNA): TGCGCCAGCAGCCGACCGGGACAGGGACTTTACGAGCAGTACTTC. Its protein product is CASSRPGQGLYEQYF.

This chain connects TRBV12-3 or TRBV12-4 to TRBJ1-1, with D possibly TRBD1 on 5 matching bases. The CDR3 is 13 residues long. V shed 0 bases and J shed 5 bases, with 7 bases lying between them. The CDR3 loop is CASSLAGATEAFF. CDR3 coding DNA: TGTGCCAGCAGTTTAGCAGGGGCAACTGAAGCTTTCTTT.